This paragraph reports one T cell receptor (beta chain). CDR1 LNHDA and CDR2 SQIVND come from the germline V gene (reference sequence). Trimming shortened V by 4 bases and J by 5 bases, and 13 bases separated the two germline ends. The CDR3 covers 14 residues. The data are from a study of blood T cells in healthy people across ages. Each donor had about 10 milliliters of peripheral blood drawn. The use of a sample-barcoded 5' primer and a J-beta primer mix characterized a second PCR of roughly 6 to 11 cycles. TCRdb analysed the 5' RACE reads with MiXCR anew, one entry per CDR3 protein. The sample lists approximately 880,000 distinct CDR3 sequences; about 44% were seen once.

Sequenced sample: blood. The J gene is TRBJ2-3, the V gene TRBV19, with D possibly being TRBD1 (6 bases). This clonotype was sampled from a man aged 25 to 40 in good health. The CDR3 coding sequence is TGTGCCAGTAGTACCATCGACAGGCAAGATACGCAGTATTTT. This codes for CASSTIDRQDTQYF.